This T cell receptor (beta chain) was profiled in a study of technical replicates of blood from a handful of donors. The CDR3 loop spans 15 amino acids. Clones were read by immunoSEQ multiplex PCR, and TCRdb kept only the in-frame ones, dropping some. The sample yields about 72,000 clones, roughly 95% seen once. The sequence was collected from a human donor in good health. The sample comprised T cells isolated from PBMCs. This sequence joins TRBV12-2 and TRBJ1-6; the D call TRBD1 from the table was never checked on the DNA. TRBV12-2 is marked as a pseudogene. The CDR3 is CASRYGTAHNSPLHF. The CDR3 DNA reads as TGTGCAAGTCGCTACGGGACAGCCCATAATTCACCCCTCCACTTT.